A selection of T cell receptor beta chains follows, all from one sample in a study of blood T cells in healthy people across ages. Via MiXCR, TCRdb re-called the 5' RACE reads, giving one row per CDR3 protein. The sample shows hundreds of thousands of distinct CDR3 sequences, 58% of them seen only once. What was sequenced was blood. These receptor sequences come from a man aged 25-45 years in good health. Each CDR3 is given with its conserved first and last residue. D genes are given only for firm matches. Only some rows state a clone size, as once, few, many or a class for expanded clones.

size: -
D: TRBD2
V: TRBV24-1
J: TRBJ2-1
DNA: TGTGCCACCAGTGAGCGGGGGAATGAGCAGTTCTTC
CDR3: CATSERGNEQFF

size: few
D: TRBD1
V: TRBV10-3
J: TRBJ2-1
DNA: TGTGCCATCAGTCCGGGACAGGGCAGGAATGAGCAGTTCTTC
CDR3: CAISPGQGRNEQFF

size: once
D: -
V: TRBV25-1
J: TRBJ2-1
DNA: TGTGCCAGCAGTGACGGTTCCCGATACAATGAGCAGTTCTTC
CDR3: CASSDGSRYNEQFF

size: -
D: -
V: TRBV6-5
J: TRBJ1-2
DNA: TGTGCCAGCTCCACCCACCGGGGCGGCTACACCTTC
CDR3: CASSTHRGGYTF

size: -
D: -
V: TRBV29-1
J: TRBJ2-7
DNA: TGCAGCGTTGCGGCAGGATTTGGCGAGCAGTACTTC
CDR3: CSVAAGFGEQYF

size: -
D: TRBD2
V: TRBV4-3
J: TRBJ2-3
DNA: TGCGCCAGCAGCCAAGATGGGGGGAGGGGAGATACGCAGTATTTT
CDR3: CASSQDGGRGDTQYF

size: -
D: TRBD2
V: TRBV5-1
J: TRBJ2-3
DNA: TGCGCCAGCAGCCTCGGGGTAGCGGGACTAGATACGCAGTATTTT
CDR3: CASSLGVAGLDTQYF

size: -
D: -
V: TRBV29-1
J: TRBJ2-7
DNA: TGCAGCGGGAAAACAGGGAACAACGAGCAGTACTTC
CDR3: CSGKTGNNEQYF

size: -
D: -
V: TRBV7-2
J: TRBJ1-1
DNA: TGTGCCAGCAGCTTATTCGAGAACACTGAAGCTTTCTTT
CDR3: CASSLFENTEAFF

size: -
D: -
V: TRBV4-2
J: TRBJ2-7
DNA: TGTGCCAGCGGCCAAGATTCGGAAGCATCCTACGAGCAGTACTTC
CDR3: CASGQDSEASYEQYF

size: few
D: -
V: TRBV27
J: TRBJ2-7
DNA: TGTGCCAGCAGTTTATCCCTAGTTCTGCGCGAGCAGTACTTC
CDR3: CASSLSLVLREQYF

size: -
D: TRBD1
V: TRBV7-2
J: TRBJ2-7
DNA: TGTGCCTGCAGTATAACGGACAGGGACTACGAGCAGTACTTC
CDR3: CACSITDRDYEQYF

size: few
D: -
V: TRBV27
J: TRBJ1-1
DNA: TGTGCCAGCAGGCCGTCAAATGCGAACACTGAAGCTTTCTTT
CDR3: CASRPSNANTEAFF

size: -
D: TRBD2
V: TRBV5-1
J: TRBJ2-3
DNA: TGCGCCAGCAGCTTGGAGGGCGGGGGGGCCAGAGATACGCAGTATTTT
CDR3: CASSLEGGGARDTQYF

size: -
D: -
V: TRBV15
J: TRBJ1-2
DNA: TGTGCCACCAGCGCGGACCCTCAAGATTTCACAGCTAACTATGGCTACACCTTC
CDR3: CATSADPQDFTANYGYTF

size: -
D: TRBD1
V: TRBV20-1
J: TRBJ1-5
DNA: TGCAGTGCTAGCATCACCGACAGGGGATATAGCAATCAGCCCCAGCATTTT
CDR3: CSASITDRGYSNQPQHF

size: few
D: TRBD2
V: TRBV5-1
J: TRBJ2-3
DNA: TGCGCCAGCAGCTTGGTGGGGACTAGCCCAGATACGCAGTATTTT
CDR3: CASSLVGTSPDTQYF

size: -
D: -
V: TRBV4-3
J: TRBJ2-4
DNA: TGCGCCAGCAGCCAGGACACACTCGTCGCGTTACAGTACTTC
CDR3: CASSQDTLVALQYF

size: -
D: -
V: TRBV20-1
J: TRBJ1-2
DNA: TGCAGTGTTAGGGGGGGGACTCAGAACTATGGCTACACCTTC
CDR3: CSVRGGTQNYGYTF

size: -
D: -
V: TRBV9
J: TRBJ1-2
DNA: TGTGCCAGCAGCGTAGATCCAGACTATGGCTACACCTTC
CDR3: CASSVDPDYGYTF

size: -
D: TRBD2
V: TRBV6-2/TRBV6-3
J: TRBJ2-3
DNA: TGTGCCAGCAGGCCTGGACTAGCGGGAGGGCCTCCGCCTATCGATACGCAGTATTTT
CDR3: CASRPGLAGGPPPIDTQYF

size: few
D: TRBD1
V: TRBV10-1
J: TRBJ2-3
DNA: TGCGCCAGCAGTGAGTATAGACAGGGAGCAGATACGCAGTATTTT
CDR3: CASSEYRQGADTQYF

size: many
D: TRBD1
V: TRBV7-2
J: TRBJ1-6
DNA: TGTGCCAGCAGCCCCAGGGGGAATTCACCCCTCCACTTT
CDR3: CASSPRGNSPLHF

size: -
D: TRBD1
V: TRBV16
J: TRBJ1-5
DNA: TGTGCCAGCAGTTACAGGGGAGGGGACAATCAGCCCCAGCATTTT
CDR3: CASSYRGGDNQPQHF

size: -
D: -
V: TRBV6-5
J: TRBJ2-5
DNA: TGTGCCAGCAGTTACTCGTTCCAGGGAGAGACCCAGTACTTC
CDR3: CASSYSFQGETQYF

size: few
D: -
V: TRBV3-1
J: TRBJ1-2
DNA: TGTGCCAGCAGCTCGGGGGCATTCTATGGCTACACCTTC
CDR3: CASSSGAFYGYTF

size: few
D: TRBD1
V: TRBV6-5
J: TRBJ2-5
DNA: TGTGCCAGCAGTTACTCTCCGGGACAGGGGACGCAGTACTTC
CDR3: CASSYSPGQGTQYF

size: -
D: TRBD2
V: TRBV6-4
J: TRBJ2-1
DNA: TGTGCCAGCAGTGGGAGCGGGGGGGCCGGCAATGAGCAGTTCTTC
CDR3: CASSGSGGAGNEQFF

size: -
D: -
V: TRBV29-1
J: TRBJ1-1
DNA: TGCAGCGCGGATTACCAGGGGACTGAAGCTTTCTTT
CDR3: CSADYQGTEAFF

size: once
D: -
V: TRBV20-1
J: TRBJ2-1
DNA: TGCAGTGCTGTGGTCTGGAACGGCTACAATGAGCAGTTCTTC
CDR3: CSAVVWNGYNEQFF

size: -
D: TRBD2
V: TRBV3-1
J: TRBJ2-1
DNA: TGTGCCAGCAGCCAAGAAGCAGCGAGGGGACTAGCGAACGCAAATGAGCAGTTCTTC
CDR3: CASSQEAARGLANANEQFF

size: -
D: TRBD1
V: TRBV20-1
J: TRBJ2-1
DNA: TGCAGTGCTAGAGGGGACAGGGCCGGAGACAATGAGCAGTTCTTC
CDR3: CSARGDRAGDNEQFF

size: few
D: TRBD1
V: TRBV20-1
J: TRBJ2-3
DNA: TGCAGTGCTAGTCTCGTGGACAGGGCGACAGATACGCAGTATTTT
CDR3: CSASLVDRATDTQYF

size: -
D: -
V: TRBV3-1
J: TRBJ2-5
DNA: TGTGCCAGCAGCCTGGGGGATAGAAGAGCGACCCAGTACTTC
CDR3: CASSLGDRRATQYF

size: -
D: -
V: TRBV4-3
J: TRBJ2-1
DNA: TGCGCCAGCAGCCAAGTTTTAGGGGAGGCCTACAATGAGCAGTTCTTC
CDR3: CASSQVLGEAYNEQFF

size: -
D: TRBD2
V: TRBV20-1
J: TRBJ2-7
DNA: TGCAGTGCTAGGGACCTGGGACTAGCGCATTCCTACGAGCAGTACTTC
CDR3: CSARDLGLAHSYEQYF

size: -
D: -
V: TRBV7-9
J: TRBJ2-1
DNA: TGTGCCAGCAGCCTCCTCCGGCGTGAGCAGTTCTTC
CDR3: CASSLLRREQFF

size: -
D: -
V: TRBV7-2
J: TRBJ2-7
DNA: TGTGCCAGCAGCTCGCATCCGACTTACGAGCAGTACTTC
CDR3: CASSSHPTYEQYF